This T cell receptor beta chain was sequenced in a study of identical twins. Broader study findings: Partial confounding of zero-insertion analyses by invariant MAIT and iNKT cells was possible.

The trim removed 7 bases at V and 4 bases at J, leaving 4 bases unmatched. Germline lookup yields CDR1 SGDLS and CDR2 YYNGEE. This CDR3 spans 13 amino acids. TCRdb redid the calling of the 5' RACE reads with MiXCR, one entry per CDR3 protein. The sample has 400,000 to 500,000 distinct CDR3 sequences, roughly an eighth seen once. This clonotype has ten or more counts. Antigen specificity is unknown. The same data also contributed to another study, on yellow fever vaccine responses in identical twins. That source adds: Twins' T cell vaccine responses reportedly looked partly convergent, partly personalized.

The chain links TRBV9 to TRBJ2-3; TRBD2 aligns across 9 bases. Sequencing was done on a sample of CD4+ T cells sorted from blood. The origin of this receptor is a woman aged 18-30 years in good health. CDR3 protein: CASGGLASDTQYF. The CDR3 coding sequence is TGTGCCAGCGGGGGACTAGCATCAGATACGCAGTATTTT. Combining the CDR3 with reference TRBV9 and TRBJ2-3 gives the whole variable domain DSGVTQTPKHLITATGQRVTLRCSPRSGDLSVYWYQQSLDQGLQFLIQYYNGEERAKGNILERFSAQQFPDLHSELNLSSLELGDSALYFCASGGLASDTQYFGPGTRLTVL.